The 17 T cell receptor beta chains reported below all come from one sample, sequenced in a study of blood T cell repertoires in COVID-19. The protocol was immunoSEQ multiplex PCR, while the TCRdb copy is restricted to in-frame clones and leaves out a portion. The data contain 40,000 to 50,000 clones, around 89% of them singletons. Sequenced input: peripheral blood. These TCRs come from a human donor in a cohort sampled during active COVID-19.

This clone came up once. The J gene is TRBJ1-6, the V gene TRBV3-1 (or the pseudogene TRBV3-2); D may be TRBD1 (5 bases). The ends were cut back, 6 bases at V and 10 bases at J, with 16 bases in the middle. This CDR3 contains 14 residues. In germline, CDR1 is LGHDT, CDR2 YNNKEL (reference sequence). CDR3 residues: CASRDAGSRSPLHF. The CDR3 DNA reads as TGTGCCAGCAGGGACGCAGGGTCGCGGTCACCCCTCCACTTT.

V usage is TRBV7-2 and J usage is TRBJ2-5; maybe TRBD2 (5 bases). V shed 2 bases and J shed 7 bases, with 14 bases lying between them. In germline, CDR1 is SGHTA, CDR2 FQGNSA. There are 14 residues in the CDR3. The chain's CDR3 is CASSLMEAEGTQYF. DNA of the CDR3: TGTGCCAGCAGCTTAATGGAGGCAGAGGGGACCCAGTACTTC.

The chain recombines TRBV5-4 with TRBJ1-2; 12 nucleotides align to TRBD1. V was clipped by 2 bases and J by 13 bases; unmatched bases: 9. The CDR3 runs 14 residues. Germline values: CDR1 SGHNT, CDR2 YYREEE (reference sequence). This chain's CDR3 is CASSLASGQGAATF. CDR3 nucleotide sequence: TGTGCCAGCAGCTTAGCCTCGGGACAGGGGGCGGCCACCTTC. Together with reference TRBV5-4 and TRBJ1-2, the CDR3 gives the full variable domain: ETGVTQSPTHLIKTRGQQVTLRCSSQSGHNTVSWYQQALGQGPQFIFQYYREEENGRGNFPPRFSGLQFPNYSSELNVNALELDDSALYLCASSLASGQGAATFGSGTRLTVV.

The CDR3 loop is CASSLLGQVYMNTEAFF. CDR3 coding DNA: TGTGCCAGCAGCTTGTTGGGACAGGTCTACATGAACACTGAAGCTTTCTTT. This chain uses TRBV5-5 with TRBJ1-1; 8 nucleotides line up with TRBD1. The CDR3 has 17 residues. The V gene end was trimmed by 1 base and the J gene end by 0 bases; junction bases not matched to a gene: 8. Germline CDR1 is SGHKS and CDR2 is YYEKEE (reference sequence).

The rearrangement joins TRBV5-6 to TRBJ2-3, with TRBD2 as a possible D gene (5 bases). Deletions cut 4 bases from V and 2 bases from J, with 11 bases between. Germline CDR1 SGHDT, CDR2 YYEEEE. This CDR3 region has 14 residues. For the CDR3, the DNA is TGTGCCAGCAGCAGAAGCGGCTCCACAGATACGCAGTATTTT. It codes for CASSRSGSTDTQYF.

The CDR3 here is CAISESMKGAEAFF. The CDR3 DNA sequence: TGTGCCATCAGTGAGTCGATGAAGGGGGCTGAAGCTTTCTTT. The V gene is TRBV10-3, the J gene TRBJ1-1; TRBD1 is a possible D gene (6 bases). Germline lookup yields CDR1 ENHRY and CDR2 SYGVKD. The CDR3 length is 14 residues. The V gene lost 0 bases and the J gene lost 6 bases, with 11 bases spanning the gap.

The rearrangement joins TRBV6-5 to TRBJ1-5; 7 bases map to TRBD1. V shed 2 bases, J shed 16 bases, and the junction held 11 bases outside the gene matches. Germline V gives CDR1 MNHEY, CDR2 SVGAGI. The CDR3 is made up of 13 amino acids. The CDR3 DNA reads TGTGCCAGCAGTTACAGCAGGGGGAGTATCATCCATTTT. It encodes CASSYSRGSIIHF.

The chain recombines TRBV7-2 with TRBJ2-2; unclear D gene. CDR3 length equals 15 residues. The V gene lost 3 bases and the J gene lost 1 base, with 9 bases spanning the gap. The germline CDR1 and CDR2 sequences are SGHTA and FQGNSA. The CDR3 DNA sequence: TGTGCCAGCAGCTTCTATGTAATGAACACCGGGGAGCTGTTTTTT. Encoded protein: CASSFYVMNTGELFF.

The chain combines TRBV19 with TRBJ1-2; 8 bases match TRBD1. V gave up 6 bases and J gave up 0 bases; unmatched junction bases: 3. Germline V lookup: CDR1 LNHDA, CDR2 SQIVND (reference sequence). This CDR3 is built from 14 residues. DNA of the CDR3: TGTGCCAGTAGCCTGGACAGGGCTAACTATGGCTACACCTTC. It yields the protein CASSLDRANYGYTF. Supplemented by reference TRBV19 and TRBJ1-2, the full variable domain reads DGGITQSPKYLFRKEGQNVTLSCEQNLNHDAMYWYRQDPGQGLRLIYYSQIVNDFQKGDIAEGYSVSREKKESFPLTVTSAQKNPTAFYLCASSLDRANYGYTFGSGTRLTVV.

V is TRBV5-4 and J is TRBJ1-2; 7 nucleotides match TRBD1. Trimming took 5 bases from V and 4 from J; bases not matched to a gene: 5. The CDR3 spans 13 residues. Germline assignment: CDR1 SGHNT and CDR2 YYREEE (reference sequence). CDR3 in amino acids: CASSLTGTYGYTF. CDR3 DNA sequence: TGTGCCAGCAGTCTGACAGGGACCTATGGCTACACCTTC.

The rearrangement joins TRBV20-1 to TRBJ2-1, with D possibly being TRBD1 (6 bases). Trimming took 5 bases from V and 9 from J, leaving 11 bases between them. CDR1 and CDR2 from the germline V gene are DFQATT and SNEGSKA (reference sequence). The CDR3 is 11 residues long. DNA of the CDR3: TGCAGTGCTCCAGGGGTAGGTGAGCAGTTCTTC. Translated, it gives CSAPGVGEQFF.

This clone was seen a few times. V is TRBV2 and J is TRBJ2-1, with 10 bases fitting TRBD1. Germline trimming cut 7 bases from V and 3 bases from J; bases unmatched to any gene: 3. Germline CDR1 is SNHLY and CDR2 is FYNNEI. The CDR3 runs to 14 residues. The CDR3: CASTRTGGYNEQFF. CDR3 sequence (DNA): TGTGCCAGCACTAGGACAGGGGGCTACAATGAGCAGTTCTTC.

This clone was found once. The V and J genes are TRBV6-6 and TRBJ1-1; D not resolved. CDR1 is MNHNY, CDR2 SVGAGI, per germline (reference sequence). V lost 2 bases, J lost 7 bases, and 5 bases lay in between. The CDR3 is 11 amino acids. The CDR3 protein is CASSYRDEAFF. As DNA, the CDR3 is TGTGCCAGCAGTTACCGCGATGAAGCTTTCTTT.

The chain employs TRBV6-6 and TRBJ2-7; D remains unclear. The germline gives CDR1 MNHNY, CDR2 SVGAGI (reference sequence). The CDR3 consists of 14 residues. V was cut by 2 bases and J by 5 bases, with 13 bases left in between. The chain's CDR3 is CASSYAQVSHEQYF. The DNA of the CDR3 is TGTGCCAGCAGTTACGCCCAGGTGTCCCACGAGCAGTACTTC.

CDR3 DNA: TGTGCCAGTACCCGAGGACAGCTCTATGGCTACACCTTC. Translated, it gives CASTRGQLYGYTF. The gene calls are TRBV19 and TRBJ1-2; TRBD1 is a possible D gene (6 bases). Germline assignment: CDR1 LNHDA and CDR2 SQIVND (reference sequence). The CDR3 extends over 13 amino acids. V was trimmed by 7 bases and J by 4 bases, leaving 13 bases between them.

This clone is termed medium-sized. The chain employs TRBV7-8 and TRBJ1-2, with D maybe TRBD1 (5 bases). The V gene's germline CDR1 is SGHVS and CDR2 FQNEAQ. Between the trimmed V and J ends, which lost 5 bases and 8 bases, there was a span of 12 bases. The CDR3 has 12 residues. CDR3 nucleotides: TGTGCCAGCAGCCCGGGCTCAGGGGGCTACACCTTC. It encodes CASSPGSGGYTF.

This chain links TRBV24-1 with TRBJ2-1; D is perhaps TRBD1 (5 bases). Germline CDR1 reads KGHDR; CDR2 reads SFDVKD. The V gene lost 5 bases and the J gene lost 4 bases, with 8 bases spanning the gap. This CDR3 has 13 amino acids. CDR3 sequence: CATSGQGYNEQFF. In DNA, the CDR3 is TGTGCCACCAGTGGGCAGGGATACAATGAGCAGTTCTTC.